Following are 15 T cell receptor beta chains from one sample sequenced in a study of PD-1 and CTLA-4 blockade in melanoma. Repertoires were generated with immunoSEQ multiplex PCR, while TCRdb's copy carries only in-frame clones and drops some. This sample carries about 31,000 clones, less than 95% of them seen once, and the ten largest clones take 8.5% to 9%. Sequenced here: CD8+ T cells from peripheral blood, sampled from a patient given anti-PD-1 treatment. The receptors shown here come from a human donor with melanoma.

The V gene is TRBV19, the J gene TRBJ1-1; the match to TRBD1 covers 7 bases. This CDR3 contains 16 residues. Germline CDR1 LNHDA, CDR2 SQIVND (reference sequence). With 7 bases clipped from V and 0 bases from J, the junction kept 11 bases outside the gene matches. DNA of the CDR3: TGTGCCAGTACCTACCGGGACAGCGGAATGAACACTGAAGCTTTCTTT. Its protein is CASTYRDSGMNTEAFF.

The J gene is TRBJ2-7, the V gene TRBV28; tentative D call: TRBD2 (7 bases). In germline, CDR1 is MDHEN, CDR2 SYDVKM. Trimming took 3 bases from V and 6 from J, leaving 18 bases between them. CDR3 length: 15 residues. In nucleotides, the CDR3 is TGTGCCAGCAGTTTGGGGGGGGGCTCATACCGCGAGCAGTACTTC. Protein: CASSLGGGSYREQYF. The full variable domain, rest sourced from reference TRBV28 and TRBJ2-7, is DVKVTQSSRYLVKRTGEKVFLECVQDMDHENMFWYRQDPGLGLRLIYFSYDVKMKEKGDIPEGYSVSREKKERFSLILESASTNQTSMYLCASSLGGGSYREQYFGPGTRLTVT.

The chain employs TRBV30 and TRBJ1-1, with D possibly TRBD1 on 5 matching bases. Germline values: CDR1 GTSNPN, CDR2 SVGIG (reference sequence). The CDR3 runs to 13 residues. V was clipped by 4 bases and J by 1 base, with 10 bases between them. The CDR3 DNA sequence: TGTGCCTGGAACGCAGGGCCGAACACTGAAGCTTTCTTT. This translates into CAWNAGPNTEAFF.

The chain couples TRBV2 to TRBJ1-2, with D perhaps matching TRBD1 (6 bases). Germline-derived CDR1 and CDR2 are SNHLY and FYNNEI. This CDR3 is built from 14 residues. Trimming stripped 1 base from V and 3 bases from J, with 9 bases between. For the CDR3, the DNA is TGTGCCAGCAGTGAAGGAGGGGGGGACTATGGCTACACCTTC. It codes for CASSEGGGDYGYTF.

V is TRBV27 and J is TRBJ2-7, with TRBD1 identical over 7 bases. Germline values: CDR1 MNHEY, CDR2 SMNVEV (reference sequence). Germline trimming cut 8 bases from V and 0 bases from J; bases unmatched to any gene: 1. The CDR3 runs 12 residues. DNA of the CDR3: TGTGCCAGCGGGGACAGCTCCTACGAGCAGTACTTC. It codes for CASGDSSYEQYF.

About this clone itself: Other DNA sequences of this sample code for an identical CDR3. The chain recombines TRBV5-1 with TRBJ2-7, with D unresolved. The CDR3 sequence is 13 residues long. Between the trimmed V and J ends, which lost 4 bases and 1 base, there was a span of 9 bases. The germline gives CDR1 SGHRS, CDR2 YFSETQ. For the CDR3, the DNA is TGCGCCAGCAGCGGCACAGAGTCCTACGAGCAGTACTTC. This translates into CASSGTESYEQYF. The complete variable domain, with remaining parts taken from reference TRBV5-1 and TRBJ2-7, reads KAGVTQTPRYLIKTRGQQVTLSCSPISGHRSVSWYQQTPGQGLQFLFEYFSETQRNKGNFPGRFSGRQFSNSRSEMNVSTLELGDSALYLCASSGTESYEQYFGPGTRLTVT.

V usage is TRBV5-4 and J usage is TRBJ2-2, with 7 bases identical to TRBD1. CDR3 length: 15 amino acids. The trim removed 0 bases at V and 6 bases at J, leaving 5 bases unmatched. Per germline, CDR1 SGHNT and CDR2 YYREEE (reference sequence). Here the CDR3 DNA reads TGTGCCAGCAGCTTGGACAGGGGTCTTTCCGGGGAGCTGTTTTTT. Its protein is CASSLDRGLSGELFF.

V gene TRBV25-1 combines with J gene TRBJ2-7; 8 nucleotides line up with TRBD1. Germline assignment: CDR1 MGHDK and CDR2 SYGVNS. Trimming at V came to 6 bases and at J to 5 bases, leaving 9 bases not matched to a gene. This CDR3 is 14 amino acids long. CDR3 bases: TGTGCCAGCAGCGCCGGGACAGGCAGGAACGAGCAGTACTTC. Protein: CASSAGTGRNEQYF.

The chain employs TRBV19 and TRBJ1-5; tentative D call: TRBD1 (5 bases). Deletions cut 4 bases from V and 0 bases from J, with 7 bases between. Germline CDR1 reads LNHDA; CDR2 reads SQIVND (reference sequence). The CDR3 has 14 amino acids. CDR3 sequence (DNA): TGTGCCAGTAGTAATCAGGGTAGCAATCAGCCCCAGCATTTT. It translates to CASSNQGSNQPQHF.

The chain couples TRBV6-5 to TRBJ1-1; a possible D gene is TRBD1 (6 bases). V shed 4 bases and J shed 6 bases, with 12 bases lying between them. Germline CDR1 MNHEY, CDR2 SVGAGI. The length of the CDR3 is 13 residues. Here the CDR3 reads CASSFNRDSEAFF. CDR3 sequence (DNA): TGTGCCAGCAGTTTCAACAGGGACTCTGAAGCTTTCTTT.

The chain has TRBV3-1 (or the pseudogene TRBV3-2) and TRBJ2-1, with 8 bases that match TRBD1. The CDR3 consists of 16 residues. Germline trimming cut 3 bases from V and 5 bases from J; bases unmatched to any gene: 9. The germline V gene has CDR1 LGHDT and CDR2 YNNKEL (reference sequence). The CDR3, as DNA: TGTGCCAGCAGCCAGGCACATTGGACAGGGAACAATGAGCAGTTCTTC. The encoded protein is CASSQAHWTGNNEQFF.

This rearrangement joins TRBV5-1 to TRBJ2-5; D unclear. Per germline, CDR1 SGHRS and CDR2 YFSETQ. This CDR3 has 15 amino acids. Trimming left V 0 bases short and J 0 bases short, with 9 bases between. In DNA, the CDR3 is TGCGCCAGCAGCTTGGAGGCAGCGTACCAAGAGACCCAGTACTTC. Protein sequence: CASSLEAAYQETQYF.

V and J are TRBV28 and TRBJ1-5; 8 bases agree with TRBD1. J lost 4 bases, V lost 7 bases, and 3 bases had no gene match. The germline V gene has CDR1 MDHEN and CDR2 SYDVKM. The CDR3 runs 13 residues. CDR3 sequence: CASTTGVNQPQHF. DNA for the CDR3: TGTGCCAGCACGACAGGGGTTAATCAGCCCCAGCATTTT. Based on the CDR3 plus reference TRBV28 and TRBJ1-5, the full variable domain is DVKVTQSSRYLVKRTGEKVFLECVQDMDHENMFWYRQDPGLGLRLIYFSYDVKMKEKGDIPEGYSVSREKKERFSLILESASTNQTSMYLCASTTGVNQPQHFGDGTRLSIL.

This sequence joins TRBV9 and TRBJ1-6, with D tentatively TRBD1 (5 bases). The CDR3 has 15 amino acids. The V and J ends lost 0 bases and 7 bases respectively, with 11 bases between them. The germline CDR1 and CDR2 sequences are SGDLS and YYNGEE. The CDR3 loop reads CASSVDGAGNSPLHF. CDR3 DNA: TGTGCCAGCAGCGTAGATGGGGCAGGGAATTCACCCCTCCACTTT.

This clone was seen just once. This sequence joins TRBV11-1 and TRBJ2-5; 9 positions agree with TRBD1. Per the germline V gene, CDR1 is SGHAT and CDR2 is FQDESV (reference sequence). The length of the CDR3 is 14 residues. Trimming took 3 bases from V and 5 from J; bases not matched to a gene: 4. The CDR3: CASSLLTGGETQYF. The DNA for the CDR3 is TGTGCCAGCAGCTTGTTGACAGGGGGGGAGACCCAGTACTTC.